The TCR beta chain under discussion was sequenced for a study of OX40 agonist ivuxolimab in advanced cancers. Study in general: Partial responses occurred in Three dose-escalation patients, one with hepatocellular carcinoma and two with cutaneous melanoma. The study's findings and limits: Clonal expansion was seen in CD4+ and CD8+ blood T cells by week 6 at 0.1 to 3.0 mg/kg.

Assay used: immunoSEQ multiplex PCR; TCRdb lists only in-frame clones, some missing. Seen here are under 20,000 clones, 83% observed once, and the top ten hold less than 25%. A word on this clone: Its antigen is still unknown.

Germline V gene data show CDR1 as SNHLY and CDR2 as FYNNEI. Between the trimmed V and J ends, which lost 10 bases and 0 bases, there was a span of 15 bases. This CDR3 region has 15 residues. This receptor was taken from an adult with an advanced solid tumor such as melanoma, head and neck, liver or kidney cancer. The chain recombines TRBV2 with TRBJ1-4; D is uncertain. Material: CD4+ or CD8+ T cells sorted from blood, obtained in a trial of the OX40 agonist ivuxolimab. The CDR3 loop is CANADPGSTNEKLFF. The CDR3 DNA sequence: TGTGCCAACGCGGACCCCGGGTCAACTAATGAAAAACTGTTTTTT.